A single sample gave rise to the 7 T cell receptor beta chains below, sequenced in a study of T cell responses to AZD1222 COVID-19 vaccine. The method was immunoSEQ multiplex PCR; TCRdb's version includes in-frame clones alone and lacks a portion of them. This table has about 99,000 clones, roughly 92% appearing once. Here the sequenced sample was peripheral blood, taken on day 0 of AZD1222 vaccination. The receptors derive from an adult in good health.

The genes are TRBV6-2 or TRBV6-3 and TRBJ2-7, with D possibly called TRBD1 or TRBD2 (5 bases each). Per the germline V gene, CDR1 is MNHEY and CDR2 is SVGEGT. This CDR3 is 15 amino acids long. V dropped 0 bases and J dropped 2 bases, with 11 bases sitting between them. CDR3 residues: CASSYSGDGAYEQYF. The CDR3 DNA follows: TGTGCCAGCAGTTACTCCGGGGACGGAGCCTACGAGCAGTACTTC.

This clone was detected only once. V gene TRBV7-2 combines with J gene TRBJ2-5; 10 bases map to TRBD2. Germline V gene sequence: CDR1 SGHTA, CDR2 FQGNSA. V lost 5 bases to trimming and J lost 9 bases; unmatched junction nucleotides: 12. The CDR3 has 15 amino acids. CDR3 residues: CASSPELAGKGSQYF. The CDR3, as DNA: TGTGCCAGCAGCCCGGAACTAGCGGGGAAAGGGTCCCAGTACTTC.

The chain couples TRBV4-1 to TRBJ1-2; 9 bases agree with TRBD1. Germline V gene sequence: CDR1 MGHRA, CDR2 YSYEKL. This CDR3 is built from 17 residues. J lost 4 bases, V lost 3 bases, and 12 bases had no gene match. In DNA, the CDR3 is TGCGCCAGCAGCCATCCTTTCCGGGACAGGGTCGGCTATGGCTACACCTTC. This codes for CASSHPFRDRVGYGYTF.

The V and J genes are TRBV27 and TRBJ1-6; D call uncertain. Trimming removed 6 bases from V and 8 bases from J, with 17 bases in between. CDR1 and CDR2 (germline): MNHEY, SMNVEV (reference sequence). There are 15 residues in the CDR3. Here the CDR3 DNA reads TGTGCCAGCAGCCTACTACCGGTGGATTATTCACCCCTCCACTTT. This translates into CASSLLPVDYSPLHF.

The chain carries TRBV4-2 and TRBJ2-7, with D tentatively TRBD1 (5 bases). The CDR3 totals 15 residues. V was trimmed by 1 base and J by 3 bases, leaving 13 bases between them. The V gene's germline CDR1 is LGHNA and CDR2 YNFKEQ. The CDR3: CASSQAPDSYYEQYF. The CDR3 DNA sequence: TGTGCCAGCAGCCAAGCCCCTGACAGCTACTACGAGCAGTACTTC.

The V and J genes are TRBV6-4 and TRBJ1-2; 9 positions agree with TRBD1. The CDR3 is 14 residues long. J lost 4 bases, V lost 9 bases, and 9 bases had no gene match. Germline values: CDR1 MRHNA, CDR2 SNTAGT. The CDR3 bases are TGTGCCAGGGAGGACAGGGGTGATGGCTATGGCTACACCTTC. This gives the protein CAREDRGDGYGYTF.

CDR3 DNA: TGTGCCAGCAGTTACTTGAAGGGGGCCTACGAGCAGTACTTC. It encodes CASSYLKGAYEQYF. This chain joins TRBV6-6 and TRBJ2-7, with D perhaps TRBD1 (6 bases). Trimming left V 1 base short and J 2 bases short, with 9 bases between. The CDR3 runs to 14 residues. The V gene's germline CDR1 is MNHNY and CDR2 SVGAGI (reference sequence).